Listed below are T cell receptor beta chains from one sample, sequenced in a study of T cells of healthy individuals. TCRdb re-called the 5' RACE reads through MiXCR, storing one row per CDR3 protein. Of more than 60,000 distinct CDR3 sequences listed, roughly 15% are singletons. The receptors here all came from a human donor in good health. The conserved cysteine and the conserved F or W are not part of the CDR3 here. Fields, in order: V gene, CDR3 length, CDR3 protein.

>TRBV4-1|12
ASSQGQGCNIQY
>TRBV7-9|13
ASSLGGQGRIAAF
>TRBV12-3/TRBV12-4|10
ASSLIPGEAF
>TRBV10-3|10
AISARDTEAF
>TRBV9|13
ASSADTGHNQPQH
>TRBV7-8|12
ASSDNTPTDTQY
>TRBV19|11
ASSATSGRVGF
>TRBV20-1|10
SAKGSGNTIY
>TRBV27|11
ASKMGGSYEQY
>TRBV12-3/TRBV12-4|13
ASSPNLAAQETQY
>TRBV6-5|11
ASSYAGVETQY
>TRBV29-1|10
SLAGGTGELF
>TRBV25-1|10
ASSEGAREAF
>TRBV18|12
ASSPSLHQETQY
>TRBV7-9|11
ASSLATENEQF
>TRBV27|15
ASSQSQGAQRLYGYT
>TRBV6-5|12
ASSYRLGSYEQY
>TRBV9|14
ASSVGASGVRETQY
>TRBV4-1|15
ASSQEGGPSSYNEQF
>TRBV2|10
ASRSTRETQY
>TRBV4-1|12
ASSQGQRNSPLH
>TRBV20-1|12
SAFAGTGNQPQH
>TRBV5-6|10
ASSFTTGGYT
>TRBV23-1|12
ASSPGSMNTEAF
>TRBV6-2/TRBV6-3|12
ASTTGNSNQPQH
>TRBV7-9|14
ASSLGGRTVISEAF
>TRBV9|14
ASSGMNSGAYNEQF
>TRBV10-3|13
AIRGTSSSYNEQF
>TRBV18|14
ASSPPRGRGTDTQY
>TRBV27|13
ASSLQGGEWETQY
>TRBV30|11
AQTLEKGNEQF
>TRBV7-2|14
ASSPGGALSYNEQF
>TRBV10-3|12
AISESSGLGTQY
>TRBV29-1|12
SVTTRDKTYEQY
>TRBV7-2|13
ASSLEPAVTGELF
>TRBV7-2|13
ASSLSPAVGSPLH
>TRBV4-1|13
ASSQGGPTNQPQH
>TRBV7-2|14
ASRGAGGPMNTEAF
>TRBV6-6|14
ASSITPRVTPYEQY
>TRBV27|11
ASSQGRTGGAF
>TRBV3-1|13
ASSRTSGGTNEQF
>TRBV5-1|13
ASSLFPGGDQPQH
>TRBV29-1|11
SVEVRFSDTQY